Included here is one TCR beta chain sequence, with context. TCRdb keeps only in-frame clones here, not all; method: immunoSEQ multiplex PCR. Among approximately 140,000 clones listed, roughly four fifths were seen once. CDR3 length: 15 residues. Unmatched junction bases numbered 3, after V lost 1 base and J lost 3 bases. Germline V CDR1 and CDR2: LGHDT, YNNKEL (reference sequence). These data come from a study of T cell responses to AZD1222 COVID-19 vaccine. The chain combines TRBV3-1 (or the pseudogene TRBV3-2) with TRBJ2-7; 10 nucleotides line up with TRBD2. The TCR was taken from an adult in good health. The material sequenced was peripheral blood, taken on day 0 of MenACWY control vaccination. The DNA for the CDR3 is TGTGCCAGCAGCCAAGGGACTAGCGGATACTACGAGCAGTACTTC. Its protein is CASSQGTSGYYEQYF.